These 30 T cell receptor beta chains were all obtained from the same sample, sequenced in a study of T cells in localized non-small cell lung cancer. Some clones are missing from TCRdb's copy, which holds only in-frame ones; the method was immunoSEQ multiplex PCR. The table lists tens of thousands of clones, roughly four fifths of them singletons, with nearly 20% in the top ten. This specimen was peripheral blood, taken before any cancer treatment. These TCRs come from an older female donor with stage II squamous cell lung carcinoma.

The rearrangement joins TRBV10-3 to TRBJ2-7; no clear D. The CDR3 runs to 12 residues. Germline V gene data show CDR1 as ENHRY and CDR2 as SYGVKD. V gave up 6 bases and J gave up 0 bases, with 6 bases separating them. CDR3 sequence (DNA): TGTGCCATCAGGACGAGCTCCTACGAGCAGTACTTC. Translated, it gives CAIRTSSYEQYF.

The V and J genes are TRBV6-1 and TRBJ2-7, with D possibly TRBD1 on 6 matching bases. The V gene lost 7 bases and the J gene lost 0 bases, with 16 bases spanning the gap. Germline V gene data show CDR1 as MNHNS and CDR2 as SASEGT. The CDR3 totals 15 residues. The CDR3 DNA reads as TGTGCCAGCACCACAACAGGGTCCGACTCCTACGAGCAGTACTTC. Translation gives CASTTTGSDSYEQYF.

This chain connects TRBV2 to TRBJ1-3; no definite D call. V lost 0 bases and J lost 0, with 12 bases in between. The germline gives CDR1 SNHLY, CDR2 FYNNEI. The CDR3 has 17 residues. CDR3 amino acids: CASSEARRTFSGNTIYF. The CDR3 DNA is TGTGCCAGCAGTGAAGCCAGGAGAACCTTCTCTGGAAACACCATATATTTT.

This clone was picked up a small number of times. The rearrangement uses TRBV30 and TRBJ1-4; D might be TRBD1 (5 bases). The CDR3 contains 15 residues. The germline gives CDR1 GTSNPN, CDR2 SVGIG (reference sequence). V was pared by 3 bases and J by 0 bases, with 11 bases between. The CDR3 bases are TGTGCCTGGAGGGCAGGGCCCACAACTAATGAAAAACTGTTTTTT. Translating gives CAWRAGPTTNEKLFF.

The CDR3 DNA reads TGTGCCAGCAGTGAAGTGAACAGAAACACTGAAGCTTTCTTT. Its protein product is CASSEVNRNTEAFF. The rearrangement joins TRBV6-1 to TRBJ1-1; D uncertain. Per germline, CDR1 MNHNS and CDR2 SASEGT. V lost 1 base and J 2 bases, leaving 8 bases between the germline ends. There are 14 residues in the CDR3.

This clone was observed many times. CDR3 region: CASSEVEGSGVTQYF. CDR3 DNA sequence: TGTGCCAGCAGTGAAGTTGAGGGTAGCGGGGTGACCCAGTACTTC. The V call is TRBV6-1, the J call TRBJ2-5; 8 nucleotides align to TRBD2. The CDR3 consists of 15 residues. V was clipped by 1 base and J by 7 bases; unmatched bases: 8. Germline V gives CDR1 MNHNS, CDR2 SASEGT.

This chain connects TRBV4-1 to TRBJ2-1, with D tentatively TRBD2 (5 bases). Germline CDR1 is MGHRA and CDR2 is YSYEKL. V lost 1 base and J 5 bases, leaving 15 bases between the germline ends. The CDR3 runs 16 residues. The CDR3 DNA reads TGCGCCAGCAGCCAAGGGGAGCCGAGGCCAAACAATGAGCAGTTCTTC. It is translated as CASSQGEPRPNNEQFF.

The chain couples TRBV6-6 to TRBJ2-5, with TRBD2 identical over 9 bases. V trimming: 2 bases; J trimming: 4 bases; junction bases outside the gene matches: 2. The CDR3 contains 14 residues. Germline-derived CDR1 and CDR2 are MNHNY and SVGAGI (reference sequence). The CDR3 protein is CASSYNSGGETQYF. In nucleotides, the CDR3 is TGTGCCAGCAGTTACAATAGCGGGGGAGAGACCCAGTACTTC.

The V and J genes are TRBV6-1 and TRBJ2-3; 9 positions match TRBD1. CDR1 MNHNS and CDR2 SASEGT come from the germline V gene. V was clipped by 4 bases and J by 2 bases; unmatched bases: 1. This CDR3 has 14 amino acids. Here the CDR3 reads CASSGDRDTDTQYF. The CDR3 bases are TGTGCCAGCAGTGGGGACAGGGACACAGATACGCAGTATTTT.

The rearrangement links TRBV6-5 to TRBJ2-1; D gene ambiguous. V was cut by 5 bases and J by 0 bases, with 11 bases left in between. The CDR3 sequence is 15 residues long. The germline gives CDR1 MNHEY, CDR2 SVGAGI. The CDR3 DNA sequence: TGTGCCAGCAGTACAAGCGCGAGCTCCTACAATGAGCAGTTCTTC. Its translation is CASSTSASSYNEQFF.

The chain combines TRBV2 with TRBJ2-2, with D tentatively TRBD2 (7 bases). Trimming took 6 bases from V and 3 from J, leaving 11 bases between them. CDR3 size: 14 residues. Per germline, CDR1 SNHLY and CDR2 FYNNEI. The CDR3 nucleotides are TGTGCCAGCAGAGGGGGGGCCGACACCGGGGAGCTGTTTTTT. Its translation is CASRGGADTGELFF.

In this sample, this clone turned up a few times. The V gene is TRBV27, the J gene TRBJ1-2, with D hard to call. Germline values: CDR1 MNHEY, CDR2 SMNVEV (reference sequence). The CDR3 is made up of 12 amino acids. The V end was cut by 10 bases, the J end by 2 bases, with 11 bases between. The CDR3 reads CATSGENYGYTF. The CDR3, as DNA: TGTGCCACCAGCGGGGAGAACTATGGCTACACCTTC.

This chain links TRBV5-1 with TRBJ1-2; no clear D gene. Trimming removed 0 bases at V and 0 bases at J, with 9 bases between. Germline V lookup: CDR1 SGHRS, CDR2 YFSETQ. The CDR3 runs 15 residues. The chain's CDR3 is CASSLGVATNYGYTF. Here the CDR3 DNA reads TGCGCCAGCAGCTTGGGAGTCGCCACTAACTATGGCTACACCTTC.

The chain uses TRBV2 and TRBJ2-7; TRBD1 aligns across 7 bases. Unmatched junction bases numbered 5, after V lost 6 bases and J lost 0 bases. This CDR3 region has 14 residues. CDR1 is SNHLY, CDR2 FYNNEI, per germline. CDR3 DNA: TGTGCCAGCAGAGAACAGGGGCCCTCCTACGAGCAGTACTTC. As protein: CASREQGPSYEQYF. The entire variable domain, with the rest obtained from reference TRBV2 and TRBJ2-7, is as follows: EPEVTQTPSHQVTQMGQEVILRCVPISNHLYFYWYRQILGQKVEFLVSFYNNEISEKSEIFDDQFSVERPDGSNFTLKIRSTKLEDSAMYFCASREQGPSYEQYFGPGTRLTVT.

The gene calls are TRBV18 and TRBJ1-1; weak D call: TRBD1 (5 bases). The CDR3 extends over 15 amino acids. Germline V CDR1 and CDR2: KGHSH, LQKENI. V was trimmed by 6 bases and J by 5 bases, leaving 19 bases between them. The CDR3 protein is CASSVPGAATTEAFF. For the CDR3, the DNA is TGTGCCAGCTCCGTGCCTGGGGCGGCAACGACTGAAGCTTTCTTT.

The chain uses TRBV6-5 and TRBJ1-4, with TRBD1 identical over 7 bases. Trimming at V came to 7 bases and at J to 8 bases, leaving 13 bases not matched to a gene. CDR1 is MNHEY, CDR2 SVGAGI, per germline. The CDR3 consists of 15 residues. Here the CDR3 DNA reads TGTGCCAGCACCACGGAGGAGGGGGCGCGGGAAAAACTGTTTTTT. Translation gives CASTTEEGAREKLFF.

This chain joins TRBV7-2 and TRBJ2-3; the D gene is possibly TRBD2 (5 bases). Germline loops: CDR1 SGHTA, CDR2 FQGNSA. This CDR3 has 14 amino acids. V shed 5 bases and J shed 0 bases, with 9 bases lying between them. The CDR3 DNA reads TGTGCCAGCAGCAGAGGGCCTAGCACAGATACGCAGTATTTT. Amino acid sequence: CASSRGPSTDTQYF.

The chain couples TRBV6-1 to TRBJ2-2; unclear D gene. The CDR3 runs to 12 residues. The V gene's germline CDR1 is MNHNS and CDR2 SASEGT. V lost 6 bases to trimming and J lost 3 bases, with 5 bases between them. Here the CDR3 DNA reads TGTGCCAGCAGGCCCTACACCGGGGAGCTGTTTTTT. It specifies CASRPYTGELFF.

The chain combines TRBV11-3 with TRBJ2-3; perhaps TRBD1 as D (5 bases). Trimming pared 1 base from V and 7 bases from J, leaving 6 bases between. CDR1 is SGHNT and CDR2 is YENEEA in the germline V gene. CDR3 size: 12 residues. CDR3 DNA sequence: TGTGCCAGCAGCTTAGGACAGAATACGCAGTATTTT. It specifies CASSLGQNTQYF.

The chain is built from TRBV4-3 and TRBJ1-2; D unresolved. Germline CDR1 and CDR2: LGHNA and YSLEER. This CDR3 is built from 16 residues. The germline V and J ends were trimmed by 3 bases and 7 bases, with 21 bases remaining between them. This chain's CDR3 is CASSHPRIGSGAGYTF. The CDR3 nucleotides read TGCGCCAGCAGCCACCCCAGAATCGGGTCTGGCGCTGGCTACACCTTC.

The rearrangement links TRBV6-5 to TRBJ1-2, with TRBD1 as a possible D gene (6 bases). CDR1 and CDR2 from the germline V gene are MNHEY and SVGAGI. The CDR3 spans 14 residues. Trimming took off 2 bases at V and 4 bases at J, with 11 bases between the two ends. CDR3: CASSYAGVGYGYTF. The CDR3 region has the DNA TGTGCCAGCAGTTACGCAGGGGTGGGCTATGGCTACACCTTC.

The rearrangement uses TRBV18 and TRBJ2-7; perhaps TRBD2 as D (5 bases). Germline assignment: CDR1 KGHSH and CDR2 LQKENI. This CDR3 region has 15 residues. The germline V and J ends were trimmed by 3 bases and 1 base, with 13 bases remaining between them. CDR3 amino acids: CASSPGRVPSYEQYF. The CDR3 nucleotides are TGTGCCAGCTCACCCGGGCGGGTCCCTTCCTACGAGCAGTACTTC.

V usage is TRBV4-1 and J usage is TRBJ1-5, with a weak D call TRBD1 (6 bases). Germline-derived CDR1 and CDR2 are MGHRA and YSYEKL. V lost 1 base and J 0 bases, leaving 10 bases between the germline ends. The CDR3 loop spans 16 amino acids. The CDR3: CASSQGRGGSNQPQHF. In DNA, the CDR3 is TGCGCCAGCAGCCAAGGGAGGGGGGGTAGCAATCAGCCCCAGCATTTT.

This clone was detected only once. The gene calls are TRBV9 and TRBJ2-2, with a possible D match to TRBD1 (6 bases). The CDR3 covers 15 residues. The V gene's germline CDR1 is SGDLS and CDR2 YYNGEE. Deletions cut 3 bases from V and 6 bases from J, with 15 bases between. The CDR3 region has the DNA TGTGCCAGCAGCGGGCCCGTTGGGGGCGCCGGGGAGCTGTTTTTT. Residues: CASSGPVGGAGELFF.

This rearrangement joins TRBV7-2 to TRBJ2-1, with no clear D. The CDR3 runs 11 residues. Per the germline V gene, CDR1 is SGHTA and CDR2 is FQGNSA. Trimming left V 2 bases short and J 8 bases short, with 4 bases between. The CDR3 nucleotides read TGTGCCAGCAGCTTATTCGATGAGCAGTTCTTC. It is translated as CASSLFDEQFF.

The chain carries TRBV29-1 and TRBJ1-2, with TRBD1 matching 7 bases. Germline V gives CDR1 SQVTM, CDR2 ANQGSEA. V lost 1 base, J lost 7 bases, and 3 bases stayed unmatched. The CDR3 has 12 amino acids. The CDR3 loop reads CSVEGSGGGYTF. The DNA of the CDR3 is TGCAGCGTTGAAGGTTCAGGGGGTGGCTACACCTTC. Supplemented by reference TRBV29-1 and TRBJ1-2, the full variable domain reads SAVISQKPSRDICQRGTSLTIQCQVDSQVTMMFWYRQQPGQSLTLIATANQGSEATYESGFVIDKFPISRPNLTFSTLTVSNMSPEDSSIYLCSVEGSGGGYTFGSGTRLTVV.

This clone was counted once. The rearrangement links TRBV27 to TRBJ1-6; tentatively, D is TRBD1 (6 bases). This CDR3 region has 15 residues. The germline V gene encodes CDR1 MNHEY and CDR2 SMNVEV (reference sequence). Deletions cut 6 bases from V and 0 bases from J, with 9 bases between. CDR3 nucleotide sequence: TGTGCCAGCAGGGTGGACAGCTCCTATAATTCACCCCTCCACTTT. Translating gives CASRVDSSYNSPLHF.

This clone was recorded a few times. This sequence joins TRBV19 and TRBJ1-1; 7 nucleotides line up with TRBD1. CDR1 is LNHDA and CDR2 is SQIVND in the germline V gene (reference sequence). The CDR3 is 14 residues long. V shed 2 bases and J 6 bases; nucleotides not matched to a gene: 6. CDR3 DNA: TGTGCCAGTAGTATAACGGGACAGTCTGCTGAAGCTTTCTTT. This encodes CASSITGQSAEAFF.

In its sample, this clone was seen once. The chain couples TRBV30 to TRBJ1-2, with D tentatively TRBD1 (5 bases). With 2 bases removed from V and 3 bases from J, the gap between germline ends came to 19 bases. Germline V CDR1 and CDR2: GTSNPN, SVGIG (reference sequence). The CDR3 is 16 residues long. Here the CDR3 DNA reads TGTGCCTGGAGTATGCCTTGGGGGGTGCGTGACTATGGCTACACCTTC. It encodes CAWSMPWGVRDYGYTF.

The CDR3 coding sequence is TGTGCCAGCAGTAAACAGGAGACTGAAGCTTTCTTT. Amino acid sequence: CASSKQETEAFF. The chain uses TRBV2 and TRBJ1-1; weak D call: TRBD1 (5 bases). Germline V CDR1 and CDR2: SNHLY, FYNNEI. Trimming left V 5 bases short and J 5 bases short, with 9 bases between. The CDR3 length is 12 residues.